In this sample, the clone carrying this TCR beta chain turned up once. Its antigen is unknown. The CDR3 runs 12 residues. Germline V CDR1 and CDR2: SEHNR, FQNEAQ (reference sequence). Germline trimming cut 3 bases from V and 13 bases from J; bases unmatched to any gene: 7. The PCR was carried out with 60 Vbeta primers and 13 Jbeta primers. Clones were sequenced by immunoSEQ multiplex PCR, and TCRdb holds only the in-frame ones, with some missing. Of about 160,000 clones listed, 60% to 80% are singletons. This record belongs to a study of cytomegalovirus exposure and HLA in healthy donors. Study-wide points: The study recorded 160 or so TCR beta chains that were cytomegalovirus-associated. The study carried out a later analysis of TCR beta sequences. It associated approximately 17,000 of them with specific HLA alleles at a false discovery rate of 0.05.

Sequencing was done on a sample of PBMCs. The source is a woman between 35 and 50 years old in good health and CMV-seropositive. V is TRBV7-9 and J is TRBJ1-2; 8 bases line up with TRBD1. Written as DNA, the CDR3 is TGTGCCAGCAGCTTGGACAGGGAGGTCGGCACCTTC. Encoded protein: CASSLDREVGTF.